The 19 T cell receptor beta chains below come from one sample, sequenced in a study of cytomegalovirus exposure and HLA in healthy donors. PCR was performed using 60 Vbeta and 13 Jbeta primers. TCRdb keeps only in-frame clones here, not all; method: immunoSEQ multiplex PCR. This table holds a few hundred thousand clones, 65% to 80% found once. The sample consisted of PBMCs. All receptors come from a girl aged 2-15 years in good health and CMV-seronegative.

V gene TRBV29-1 combines with J gene TRBJ2-3; TRBD2 might be the D (5 bases). V was shortened by 4 bases and J by 7 bases, with 18 bases between the two germline ends. CDR1 is SQVTM and CDR2 is ANQGSEA in the germline V gene. The CDR3 sequence is 14 residues long. The CDR3 coding sequence is TGCAGCGTTGTTCGGGGTAATCATCAGAATACGCAGTATTTT. Encoded protein: CSVVRGNHQNTQYF.

This clone was counted between two and nine times. CDR3 sequence (DNA): TGTGCCAGCAGTGCAGCCCCTCTGGGACTAGCGGCTTCGTACGAGCAGTACTTC. Amino acids: CASSAAPLGLAASYEQYF. The V call is TRBV2, the J call TRBJ2-5; TRBD2 agrees at 11 bases. The end of the DNA aligns better with TRBJ2-7, so the J call may be wrong. Germline V CDR1 and CDR2: SNHLY, FYNNEI. This CDR3 is built from 18 residues.

The V gene is TRBV19, the J gene TRBJ2-1; the match to TRBD2 covers 12 bases. With V trimmed by 3 bases and J by 3 bases, 3 bases remained unmatched. Germline CDR1 LNHDA, CDR2 SQIVND (reference sequence). This CDR3 is built from 16 residues. The CDR3 spells CASSIGLAGNYNEQFF. In DNA, the CDR3 is TGTGCCAGTAGTATCGGACTAGCGGGGAACTACAATGAGCAGTTCTTC.

The chain has TRBV7-8 and TRBJ2-7; the D gene is possibly TRBD1 (5 bases). CDR3 size: 15 residues. CDR1 is SGHVS and CDR2 is FQNEAQ in the germline V gene. V was trimmed by 5 bases and J by 7 bases, leaving 21 bases between them. CDR3 bases: TGTGCCAGCAGCCACCCCCGACAGTCGCTGGGTGAGCAGTACTTC. Translated: CASSHPRQSLGEQYF.

The chain employs TRBV6-1 and TRBJ2-1, with 11 nucleotides matching TRBD2. The J segment lost 8 bases and the V segment lost 6 bases, leaving 15 bases of the junction unmatched. The CDR3 totals 17 residues. Germline loops: CDR1 MNHNS, CDR2 SASEGT. As DNA, the CDR3 is TGTGCCAGCAGGGAACTCACCGGGACTAGCGGATGGTATGAGCAGTTCTTC. It is translated as CASRELTGTSGWYEQFF.

With regard to this clone: The junction does not match germline at one end; this may be a read error. The identical CDR3 is also encoded by other nucleotide sequences in the sample. This chain connects TRBV2 to TRBJ2-1, with 12 positions matching TRBD1. Germline V gives CDR1 SNHLY, CDR2 FYNNEI. The CDR3 contains 15 residues. CDR3 protein: CASSVGQGARNEQFF. The CDR3 nucleotides are TGTGCTAGCAGCGTGGGACAGGGGGCAAGGAATGAGCAGTTCTTC.

The V call is TRBV15, the J call TRBJ1-4; D remains ambiguous. The germline V gene encodes CDR1 LNHNV and CDR2 YYDKDF (reference sequence). This CDR3 has 15 residues. The V gene lost 0 bases and the J gene lost 4 bases, with 9 bases spanning the gap. The CDR3 sequence: CATSRDNTFNEKLFF. CDR3 coding DNA: TGTGCCACCAGCAGAGATAACACATTTAATGAAAAACTGTTTTTT.

With regard to this clone: The junction shows a germline mismatch at one end, possibly a read error. Other DNA sequences within the sample encode an identical CDR3. The chain is built from TRBV7-9 and TRBJ2-3; D is ambiguous. Germline CDR1 SEHNR, CDR2 FQNEAQ (reference sequence). The CDR3 is 12 amino acids. This CDR3 reads CSSSPSTDTQYF. The CDR3 DNA is TGTTCCAGCAGCCCGTCCACAGATACGCAGTATTTT.

The chain employs TRBV7-9 and TRBJ1-1; D gene ambiguous. The CDR3 is made up of 16 amino acids. Germline CDR1 reads SEHNR; CDR2 reads FQNEAQ (reference sequence). V shed 4 bases and J shed 2 bases, with 17 bases lying between them. The DNA for the CDR3 is TGTGCCAGCAGCTCTACTCGGAGTAAAGTTAACACTGAAGCTTTCTTT. Its protein is CASSSTRSKVNTEAFF.

This clone was seen once. The chain couples TRBV6-4 to TRBJ1-6; 7 bases line up with TRBD1. The junction had 6 bases not matched to a gene; V was cut back by 5 bases and J by 8 bases. The germline V gene encodes CDR1 MRHNA and CDR2 SNTAGT. CDR3 size: 14 residues. The CDR3 coding sequence is TGTGCCAGCAGTCCTAGACAGGGCGATTCACCCCTCCACTTT. This sequence encodes CASSPRQGDSPLHF.

The chain is built from TRBV2 and TRBJ1-2; D ambiguous. Trimming took 5 bases from V and 4 from J, leaving 20 bases between them. Germline CDR1 SNHLY, CDR2 FYNNEI. The CDR3 runs 16 residues. CDR3 sequence: CASSPGRGRAGYGYTF. The CDR3 coding sequence is TGTGCCAGCAGTCCCGGGAGAGGGCGGGCCGGCTATGGCTACACCTTC.

The chain joins TRBV7-2 to TRBJ1-1, with D perhaps TRBD1 (6 bases). V shed 1 base and J shed 4 bases, with 13 bases lying between them. CDR3 length: 15 residues. Germline-derived CDR1 and CDR2 are SGHTA and FQGNSA. For the CDR3, the DNA is TGTGCCAGCAGCTTAGATGGGCAGGGGATCACTGAAGCTTTCTTT. This gives the protein CASSLDGQGITEAFF.

This rearrangement joins TRBV7-3 to TRBJ2-5; 12 positions match TRBD2. V was clipped by 5 bases and J by 5 bases; unmatched bases: 6. CDR3 length equals 15 residues. Germline assignment: CDR1 SGHTA and CDR2 FQGTGA. In DNA form, the CDR3 reads TGTGCCAGCAGCGAAACTAGCGGGGGGCCGGAGACCCAGTACTTC. Its translation: CASSETSGGPETQYF.

Only one count was recorded for this clone. The chain recombines TRBV5-5 with TRBJ2-7; D remains unclear. Trimming shortened V by 0 bases and J by 2 bases, and 3 bases separated the two germline ends. There are 12 residues in the CDR3. Germline V gene data show CDR1 as SGHKS and CDR2 as YYEKEE (reference sequence). The CDR3 protein is CASSLATYEQYF. In DNA form, the CDR3 reads TGTGCCAGCAGCTTGGCTACCTACGAGCAGTACTTC.

The gene calls are TRBV7-9 and TRBJ1-1; the match to TRBD1 covers 9 bases. This CDR3 contains 15 residues. J gave up 0 bases and V 5 bases, and 4 bases lay outside the gene matches. Germline lookup yields CDR1 SEHNR and CDR2 FQNEAQ (reference sequence). Here the CDR3 reads CASSTYRGLNTEAFF. CDR3 DNA: TGTGCCAGCAGCACCTACAGGGGGCTGAACACTGAAGCTTTCTTT.

This chain joins TRBV5-1 and TRBJ2-5, with 7 bases identical to TRBD2. This CDR3 comprises 14 residues. From germline, CDR1 is SGHRS and CDR2 YFSETQ. Trimming cost V 4 bases and J 7 bases; bases outside gene matches: 10. CDR3 amino acids: CASSPQASGVTQYF. The CDR3 coding sequence is TGCGCCAGCAGCCCACAGGCTAGCGGCGTGACCCAGTACTTC.

The CDR3 protein is CASSLGQGGRETQYF. As DNA, the CDR3 is TGTGCCAGCAGTTTGGGACAGGGAGGAAGGGAGACCCAGTACTTC. The gene calls are TRBV25-1 and TRBJ2-5; 9 bases match TRBD1. CDR1 and CDR2 (germline): MGHDK, SYGVNS. CDR3 length: 15 residues. The V and J ends lost 5 bases and 5 bases, in that order; junction bases with no gene match: 9. The full variable domain, in which reference TRBV25-1 and TRBJ2-5 provide the parts outside the CDR3, is EADIYQTPRYLVIGTGKKITLECSQTMGHDKMYWYQQDPGMELHLIHYSYGVNSTEKGDLSSESTVSRIRTEHFPLTLESARPSHTSQYLCASSLGQGGRETQYFGPGTRLLVL.

The V gene is TRBV14, the J gene TRBJ1-1; D might be TRBD1 (5 bases). The CDR3 has 13 residues. Trimming stripped 1 base from V and 5 bases from J, with 8 bases between. Looked up from germline, CDR1 is SGHDN and CDR2 is FVKESK. The CDR3 loop is CASSQVYRTEAFF. Written as DNA, the CDR3 is TGTGCCAGCAGCCAAGTGTACAGGACTGAAGCTTTCTTT. Full variable domain (rest looked up from reference TRBV14 and TRBJ1-1): EAGVTQFPSHSVIEKGQTVTLRCDPISGHDNLYWYRRVMGKEIKFLLHFVKESKQDESGMPNNRFLAERTGGTYSTLKVQPAELEDSGVYFCASSQVYRTEAFFGQGTRLTVV.

The chain is built from TRBV30 and TRBJ1-2, with 7 positions matching TRBD1. With V trimmed by 1 base and J by 4 bases, 9 bases remained unmatched. Germline loops: CDR1 GTSNPN, CDR2 SVGIG (reference sequence). The CDR3 consists of 15 residues. The CDR3 region has the DNA TGTGCCTGGAGTGAGAGGAACAGGGGCCTCTATGGCTACACCTTC. This translates into CAWSERNRGLYGYTF.